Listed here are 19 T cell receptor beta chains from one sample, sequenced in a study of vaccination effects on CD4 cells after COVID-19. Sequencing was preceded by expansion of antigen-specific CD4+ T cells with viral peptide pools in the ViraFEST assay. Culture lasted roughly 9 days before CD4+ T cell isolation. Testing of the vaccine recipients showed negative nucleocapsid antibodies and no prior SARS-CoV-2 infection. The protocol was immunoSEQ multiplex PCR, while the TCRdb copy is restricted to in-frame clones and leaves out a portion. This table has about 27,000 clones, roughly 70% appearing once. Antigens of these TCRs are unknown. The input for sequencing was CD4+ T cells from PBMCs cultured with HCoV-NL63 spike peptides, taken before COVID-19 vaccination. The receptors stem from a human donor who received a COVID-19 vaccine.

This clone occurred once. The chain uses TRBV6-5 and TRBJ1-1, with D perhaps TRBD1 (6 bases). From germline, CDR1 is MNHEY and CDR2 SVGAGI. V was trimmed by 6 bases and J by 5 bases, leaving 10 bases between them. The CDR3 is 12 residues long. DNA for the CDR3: TGTGCCAGCAGGAAAGGGGGGACTGAAGCTTTCTTT. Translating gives CASRKGGTEAFF.

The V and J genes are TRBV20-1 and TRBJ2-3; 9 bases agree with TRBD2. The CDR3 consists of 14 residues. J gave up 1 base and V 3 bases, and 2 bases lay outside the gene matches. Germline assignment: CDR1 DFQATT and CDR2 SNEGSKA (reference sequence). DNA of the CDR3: TGCAGTGCTAGTATAGCGGGGGGCACAGATACGCAGTATTTT. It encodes CSASIAGGTDTQYF.

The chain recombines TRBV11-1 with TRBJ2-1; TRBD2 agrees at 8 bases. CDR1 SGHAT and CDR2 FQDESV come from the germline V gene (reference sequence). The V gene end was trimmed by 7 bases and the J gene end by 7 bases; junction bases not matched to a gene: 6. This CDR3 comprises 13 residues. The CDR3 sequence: CASNTGGENEQFF. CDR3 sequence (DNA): TGTGCCAGCAATACCGGGGGGGAGAATGAGCAGTTCTTC.

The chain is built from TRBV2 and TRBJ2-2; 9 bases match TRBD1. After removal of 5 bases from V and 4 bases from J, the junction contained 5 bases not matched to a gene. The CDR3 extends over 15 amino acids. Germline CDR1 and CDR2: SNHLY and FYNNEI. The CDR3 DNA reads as TGTGCCAGCAGTTCCGGGACAGGGTCCACCGGGGAGCTGTTTTTT. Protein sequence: CASSSGTGSTGELFF.

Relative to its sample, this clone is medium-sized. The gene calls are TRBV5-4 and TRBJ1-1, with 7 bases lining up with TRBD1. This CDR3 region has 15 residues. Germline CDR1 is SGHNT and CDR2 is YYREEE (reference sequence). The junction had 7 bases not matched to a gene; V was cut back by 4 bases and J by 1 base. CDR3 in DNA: TGTGCCAGCAGCGGCGGGACAGAAGCGAACACTGAAGCTTTCTTT. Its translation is CASSGGTEANTEAFF.

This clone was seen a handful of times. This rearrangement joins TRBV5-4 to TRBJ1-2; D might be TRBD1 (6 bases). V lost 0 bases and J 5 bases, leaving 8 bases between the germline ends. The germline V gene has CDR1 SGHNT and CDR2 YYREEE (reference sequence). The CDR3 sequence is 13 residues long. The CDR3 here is CASSLDRVYGYTF. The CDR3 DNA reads TGTGCCAGCAGCTTGGACAGGGTGTATGGCTACACCTTC.

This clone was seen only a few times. CDR3 region: CASSLTRANYGYTF. DNA of the CDR3: TGTGCCAGCAGCTTAACCAGGGCTAACTATGGCTACACCTTC. This rearrangement joins TRBV5-4 to TRBJ1-2, with D possibly TRBD1 on 5 matching bases. V dropped 2 bases and J dropped 0 bases, with 8 bases sitting between them. The CDR3 has 14 amino acids. CDR1 SGHNT and CDR2 YYREEE come from the germline V gene (reference sequence). The whole variable domain, filled in from reference TRBV5-4 and TRBJ1-2, reads ETGVTQSPTHLIKTRGQQVTLRCSSQSGHNTVSWYQQALGQGPQFIFQYYREEENGRGNFPPRFSGLQFPNYSSELNVNALELDDSALYLCASSLTRANYGYTFGSGTRLTVV.

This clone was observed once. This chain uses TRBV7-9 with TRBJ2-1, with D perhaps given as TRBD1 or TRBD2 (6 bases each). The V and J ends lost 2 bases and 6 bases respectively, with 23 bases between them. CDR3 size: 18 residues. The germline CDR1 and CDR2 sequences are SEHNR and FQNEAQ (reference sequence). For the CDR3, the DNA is TGTGCCAGCAGCTTACCACTCAGTGGGGGGCATGCGAGCAATGAGCAGTTCTTC. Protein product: CASSLPLSGGHASNEQFF.

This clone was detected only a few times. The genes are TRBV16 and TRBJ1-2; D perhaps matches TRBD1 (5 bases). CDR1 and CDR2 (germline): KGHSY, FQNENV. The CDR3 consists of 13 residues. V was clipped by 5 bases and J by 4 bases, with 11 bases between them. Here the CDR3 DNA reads TGTGCCAGCAGCAGCGACAGTATCTATGGCTACACCTTC. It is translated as CASSSDSIYGYTF.

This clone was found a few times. The CDR3 nucleotides are TGTGCCAGCAGCCAAGAAGGGACGGGTACCGGGTCCTATGGCTACACCTTC. Translating gives CASSQEGTGTGSYGYTF. The chain joins TRBV3-1 (or the pseudogene TRBV3-2) to TRBJ1-2; D is perhaps TRBD1 (5 bases). Trimming shortened V by 0 bases and J by 4 bases, and 18 bases separated the two germline ends. Germline CDR1 and CDR2: LGHDT and YNNKEL (reference sequence). The CDR3 runs to 17 residues.

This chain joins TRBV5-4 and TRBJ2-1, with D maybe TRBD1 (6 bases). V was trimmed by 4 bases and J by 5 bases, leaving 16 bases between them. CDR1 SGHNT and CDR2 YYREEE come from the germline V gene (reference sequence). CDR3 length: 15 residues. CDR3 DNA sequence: TGTGCCAGCAGCCCAGGGACAACCACCGACAATGAGCAGTTCTTC. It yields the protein CASSPGTTTDNEQFF.

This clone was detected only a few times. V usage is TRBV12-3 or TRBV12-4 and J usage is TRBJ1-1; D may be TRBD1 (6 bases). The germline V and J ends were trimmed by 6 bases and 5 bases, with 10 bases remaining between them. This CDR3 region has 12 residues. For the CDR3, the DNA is TGTGCCAGCAGCGATAGGGGGACTGAAGCTTTCTTT. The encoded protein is CASSDRGTEAFF.

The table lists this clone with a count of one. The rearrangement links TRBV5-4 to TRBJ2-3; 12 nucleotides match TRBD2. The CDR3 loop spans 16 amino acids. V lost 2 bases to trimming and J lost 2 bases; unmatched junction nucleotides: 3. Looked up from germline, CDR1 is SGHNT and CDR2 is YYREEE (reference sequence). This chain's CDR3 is CASSFRLAGDTDTQYF. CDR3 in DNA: TGTGCCAGCAGCTTCAGACTAGCGGGGGACACAGATACGCAGTATTTT.

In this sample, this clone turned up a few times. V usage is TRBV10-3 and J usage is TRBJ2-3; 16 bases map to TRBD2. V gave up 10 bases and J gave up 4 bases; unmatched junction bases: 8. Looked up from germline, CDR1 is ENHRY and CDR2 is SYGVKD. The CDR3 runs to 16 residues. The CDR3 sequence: CATQLGTSGRADTQYF. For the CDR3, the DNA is TGTGCCACTCAACTGGGGACTAGCGGGAGGGCAGATACGCAGTATTTT.

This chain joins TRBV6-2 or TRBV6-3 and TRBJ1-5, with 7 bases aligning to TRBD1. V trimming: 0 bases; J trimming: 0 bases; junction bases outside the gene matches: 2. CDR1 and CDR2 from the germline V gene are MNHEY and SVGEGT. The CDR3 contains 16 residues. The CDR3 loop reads CASSYSGTVSNQPQHF. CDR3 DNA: TGTGCCAGCAGTTACTCAGGGACAGTTAGCAATCAGCCCCAGCATTTT.

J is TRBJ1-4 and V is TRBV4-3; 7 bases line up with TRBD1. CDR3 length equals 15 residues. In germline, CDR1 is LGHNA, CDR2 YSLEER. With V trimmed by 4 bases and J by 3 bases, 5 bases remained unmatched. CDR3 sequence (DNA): TGCGCCAGCAGCCCTTCGGGGACAGCTAATGAAAAACTGTTTTTT. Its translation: CASSPSGTANEKLFF.

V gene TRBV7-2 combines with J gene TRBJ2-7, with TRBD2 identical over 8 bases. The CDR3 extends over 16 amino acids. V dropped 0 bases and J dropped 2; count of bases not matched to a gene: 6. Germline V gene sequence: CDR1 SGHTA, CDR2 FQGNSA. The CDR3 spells CASSLASGGITYEQYF. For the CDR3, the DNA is TGTGCCAGCAGCTTAGCCAGCGGGGGAATTACCTACGAGCAGTACTTC.

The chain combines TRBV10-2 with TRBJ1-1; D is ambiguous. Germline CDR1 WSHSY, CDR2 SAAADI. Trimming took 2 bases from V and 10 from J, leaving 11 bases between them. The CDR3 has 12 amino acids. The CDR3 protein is CASSEATLGAFF. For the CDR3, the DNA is TGCGCCAGCAGTGAGGCTACCCTTGGAGCTTTCTTT.

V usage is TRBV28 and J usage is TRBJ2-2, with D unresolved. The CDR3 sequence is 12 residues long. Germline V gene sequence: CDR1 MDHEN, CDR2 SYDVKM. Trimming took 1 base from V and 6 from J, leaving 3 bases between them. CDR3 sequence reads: CASSLLSGELFF. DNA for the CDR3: TGTGCCAGCAGTTTATTGTCCGGGGAGCTGTTTTTT.